This entry is about one T cell receptor (beta chain). This clonotype has at least ten counts. It has no known antigen specificity. Nothing much larger sits one base from this clone, and base qualities are not available. Deletion took 0 bases off V and 10 bases off J, with a span of 4 bases between the germline ends. In the germline V gene (reference sequence), CDR1 corresponds to SEHNR and CDR2 to FQNEAQ. From the cysteine through the phenylalanine, the CDR3 covers 11 amino acids. Solely the CDR3 DNA is kept, with 33 bases framed from the first base. Library construction relied on PCR. The data were produced on an Illumina HiSeq 2500. TCR library preparation used molecular barcoding, with unique molecular identifiers applied to normalize quantification of the TCRbeta repertoire. TCRdb itself trimmed the public reads at Q25 with fastp, ran MiXCR and retained productive beta chains. Rows merge per CDR3 protein into single entries with the most common DNA and genes. This sample is represented by hundreds of thousands of distinct CDR3 sequences; around 7.8% of them were singletons. Approximately 6.3% of the sample lies in the top ten.

This sample was taken from a study of T-cell reconstitution after alpha-beta-depleted transplantation in children (TCRdb year 2016). The study in broad terms: Using TCR repertoire profiling, the study followed T-cell immune reconstitution in a quantitative way in children after TCRalphabeta/CD19-depleted allogeneic hematopoietic cell transplantation.

What the treatment or condition label conveys for this sample: allogeneic hematopoietic cell transplantation with graft depleted of TCRalphabeta T cells and CD19 B cells. The transplant recipients were children given TCRalphabeta/CD19-depleted allogeneic hematopoietic cell grafts. Study-wide conclusions, independent of this receptor: In some patients, the high TCRbeta diversity seen at day 60 was put down to recipient T cells and intrathymic progenitors that had survived conditioning. The frequencies of hyperexpanded clones fell over the following months, and after one year, T-cell counts and TCRbeta diversity were mostly attributed to newly produced T cells. The apparently early recovery of alphabetaT-cell counts about two months after transplant reportedly depended on only several hundred rapidly expanded clones that came from non-depleted graft cells.

The chain is made from TRBV7-9 and TRBJ2-1; no D gene can be assigned with confidence. This sequence originates from a male patient younger than 18 who had a stem cell transplant for acute lymphoblastic leukemia, so the T cells may come from the graft donor. Material: PBMCs, mostly from graft donor cells, obtained 180 days after TCRalphabeta/CD19-depleted stem cell transplant. The CDR3: CASSLAGEQFF. The DNA is TGTGCCAGCAGCTTAGCTGGAGAGCAGTTCTTC.